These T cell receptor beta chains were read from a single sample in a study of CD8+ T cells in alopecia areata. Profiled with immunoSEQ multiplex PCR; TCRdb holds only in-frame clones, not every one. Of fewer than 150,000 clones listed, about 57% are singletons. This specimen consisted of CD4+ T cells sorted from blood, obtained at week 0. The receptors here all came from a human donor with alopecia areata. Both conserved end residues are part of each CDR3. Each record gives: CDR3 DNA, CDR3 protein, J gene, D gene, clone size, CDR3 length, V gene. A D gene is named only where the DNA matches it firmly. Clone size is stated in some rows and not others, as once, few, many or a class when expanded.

cdr3_nt: TGTGCCAGCAGCCTGCAATGGAACACTGAAGCTTTCTTT
cdr3_aa: CASSLQWNTEAFF
j_call: TRBJ1-1
d_call: NA
clone_size: NA
cdr3_length: 13
v_call: TRBV14

cdr3_nt: TGCGCCAGCAGTCAATCGGAGGGCCGCTATGGCTACACCTTC
cdr3_aa: CASSQSEGRYGYTF
j_call: TRBJ1-2
d_call: NA
clone_size: few
cdr3_length: 14
v_call: TRBV23-1

cdr3_nt: TGTGCCAGCAGCTTAGTACACGGAGGGGAAGAGACCCAGTACTTC
cdr3_aa: CASSLVHGGEETQYF
j_call: TRBJ2-5
d_call: NA
clone_size: NA
cdr3_length: 15
v_call: TRBV7-2

cdr3_nt: TGTGCCAGCAGCATTTTAGCGGGAGCCGACAATGAGCAGTTCTTC
cdr3_aa: CASSILAGADNEQFF
j_call: TRBJ2-1
d_call: TRBD2
clone_size: NA
cdr3_length: 15
v_call: TRBV7-9

cdr3_nt: TGTGCCAGCAGCCGAACGGCTAGCGGTCAAGAGACCCAGTACTTC
cdr3_aa: CASSRTASGQETQYF
j_call: TRBJ2-5
d_call: TRBD2
clone_size: NA
cdr3_length: 15
v_call: TRBV11-2

cdr3_nt: TGTGCCAGCAGACAGGGGTGGGATGGGATTGAAGCTTTCTTT
cdr3_aa: CASRQGWDGIEAFF
j_call: TRBJ1-1
d_call: TRBD1
clone_size: NA
cdr3_length: 14
v_call: TRBV6-6

cdr3_nt: TGTGCCAGCAGCTTAGAGGGGGAGCAGTTCTTC
cdr3_aa: CASSLEGEQFF
j_call: TRBJ2-1
d_call: NA
clone_size: NA
cdr3_length: 11
v_call: TRBV7-9

cdr3_nt: TGCAGCGTGGGACAGGGTCCAGAGAACACTGAAGCTTTCTTT
cdr3_aa: CSVGQGPENTEAFF
j_call: TRBJ1-1
d_call: TRBD1
clone_size: NA
cdr3_length: 14
v_call: TRBV29-1

cdr3_nt: TGTGCCAGCACTGAGGGGTCCGGGGCCAACGTCCTGACTTTC
cdr3_aa: CASTEGSGANVLTF
j_call: TRBJ2-6
d_call: NA
clone_size: few
cdr3_length: 14
v_call: TRBV7-3

cdr3_nt: TGTGCCAGCTCACCAAAGGCAGATCAGCCCCAGCATTTT
cdr3_aa: CASSPKADQPQHF
j_call: TRBJ1-5
d_call: NA
clone_size: once
cdr3_length: 13
v_call: TRBV18

cdr3_nt: TGTGCCAGCTCACTAAGCCTAGGTGAGAACACTGAAGCTTTCTTT
cdr3_aa: CASSLSLGENTEAFF
j_call: TRBJ1-1
d_call: NA
clone_size: NA
cdr3_length: 15
v_call: TRBV18

cdr3_nt: TGCGCCAGCAGCCCCCGAGTAGGACAGGGAGAAATTGAAGCTTTCTTT
cdr3_aa: CASSPRVGQGEIEAFF
j_call: TRBJ1-1
d_call: TRBD1
clone_size: NA
cdr3_length: 16
v_call: TRBV4-1

cdr3_nt: TGCGCCAGCAGCACAGGGGGCCGCGCTGAAGCTTTCTTT
cdr3_aa: CASSTGGRAEAFF
j_call: TRBJ1-1
d_call: TRBD1
clone_size: NA
cdr3_length: 13
v_call: TRBV5-1

cdr3_nt: TGCGCCAGCAGCTTGGACAGGGAAAACATTCAGTACTTC
cdr3_aa: CASSLDRENIQYF
j_call: TRBJ2-4
d_call: NA
clone_size: NA
cdr3_length: 13
v_call: TRBV5-1

cdr3_nt: TGTGCCAGCAGCCCGACTAGCGTCAGAGATACGCAGTATTTT
cdr3_aa: CASSPTSVRDTQYF
j_call: TRBJ2-3
d_call: TRBD2
clone_size: NA
cdr3_length: 14
v_call: TRBV7-2

cdr3_nt: TGTGCCAGCAGCTTGGCCGGGGACCAGGGCTATGGCTACACCTTC
cdr3_aa: CASSLAGDQGYGYTF
j_call: TRBJ1-2
d_call: NA
clone_size: NA
cdr3_length: 15
v_call: TRBV5-4

cdr3_nt: TGTGCCAGCAGTTTTACTAGCGGAGGCGGGGAGCTGTTTTTT
cdr3_aa: CASSFTSGGGELFF
j_call: TRBJ2-2
d_call: TRBD2
clone_size: NA
cdr3_length: 14
v_call: TRBV7-3

cdr3_nt: TGTGCCAGCAAGGGGGCGAGAACTAATGAAAAACTGTTTTTT
cdr3_aa: CASKGARTNEKLFF
j_call: TRBJ1-4
d_call: TRBD1
clone_size: NA
cdr3_length: 14
v_call: TRBV2

cdr3_nt: TGCGCCAGCAGCCAATCCCCCAGAAGCGGGGAGACCGGGGAGCTGTTTTTT
cdr3_aa: CASSQSPRSGETGELFF
j_call: TRBJ2-2
d_call: TRBD2
clone_size: NA
cdr3_length: 17
v_call: TRBV4-1